This TCR beta chain was documented in a study of CD4 and CD8 cells across lung adenocarcinoma regions. Donors had localized lung adenocarcinoma, a non-small cell lung cancer. This clonotype was seen only once. Germline is not matched at one junction end, which may reflect a read error. The germline CDR1 and CDR2 sequences are MNHEY and SMNVEV (reference sequence). The CDR3 runs to 17 residues. TCRdb fed the PCR reads into MiXCR, producing one record per CDR3 protein. The sample holds around 20,000 distinct CDR3 sequences, about 46% seen once. V and J are TRBV27 and TRBJ2-1; the D call may be TRBD1 or TRBD2 (5 bases each). The sample taken for sequencing was CD4+ T cells from the margin of a lung tumor. This sequence originates from a male donor with lung adenocarcinoma. The CD4 and CD8 labels of this study may be unreliable. The CDR3 nucleotides read TGTGCCAGCAGTGCGGGCCGAGGGGCTTCTGACCCAGATACGCAGTACTTT. It codes for CASSAGRGASDPDTQYF.